The 27 T cell receptor beta chains presented below share a single source sample, sequenced in a study of early T cells in non-severe SARS-CoV-2 infection. Using its own MiXCR run on the 5' RACE reads, TCRdb lists one record per CDR3 protein. The sample yields around 99,000 distinct CDR3 sequences, around 17% seen once. This specimen consisted of whole blood, obtained at baseline. The source of these receptors is an adult who was a healthcare worker with PCR-confirmed SARS-CoV-2 infection or an uninfected control (not recorded which).

This clonotype was observed a handful of times. The chain couples TRBV27 to TRBJ2-2; 13 positions agree with TRBD2. Germline CDR1 MNHEY, CDR2 SMNVEV (reference sequence). The length of the CDR3 is 19 residues. The trim removed 2 bases at V and 7 bases at J, leaving 13 bases unmatched. CDR3 nucleotides: TGTGCCAGCAGTTTAAAAGGACTAGCGGGAGAGAGAGCTGGCGGGGAGCTGTTTTTT. Translation gives CASSLKGLAGERAGGELFF.

A remark on this clonotype: Its ends do not fully match the called genes, so a read error is possible. The chain has TRBV28 and TRBJ2-3; D ambiguous. CDR3 length equals 12 residues. Germline V gene sequence: CDR1 MDHEN, CDR2 SYDVKM. The CDR3 nucleotides are TGTGCCAGCAAACTTAGTTCAGATACGCAGTGTTTT. It is translated as CASKLSSDTQCF.

The CDR3 region has the DNA TGTGCCAGCAGTTACCCCAGAACTTCCTACAATGAGCAGTTCTTC. Amino acids: CASSYPRTSYNEQFF. J is TRBJ2-1 and V is TRBV6-2 or TRBV6-3; no clear D gene. This CDR3 has 15 residues. Germline V gene lookup returns CDR1 MNHEY and CDR2 SVGEGT. V was trimmed by 2 bases and J by 1 base, leaving 9 bases between them.

V and J are TRBV30 and TRBJ1-1, with D hard to call. Germline-derived CDR1 and CDR2 are GTSNPN and SVGIG (reference sequence). Trimming left V 7 bases short and J 11 bases short, with 17 bases between. The CDR3 loop spans 11 amino acids. CDR3 sequence: CALAFSLGAFF. The DNA for the CDR3 is TGTGCCTTGGCTTTTAGCCTGGGGGCTTTCTTT.

V is TRBV5-6 and J is TRBJ2-5; D gene uncertain. Germline assignment: CDR1 SGHDT and CDR2 YYEEEE. CDR3 length: 11 residues. Trimming pared 7 bases from V and 5 bases from J, leaving 9 bases between. CDR3 in amino acids: CASANGETQYF. CDR3 sequence (DNA): TGTGCCAGCGCGAACGGGGAGACCCAGTACTTC.

This clonotype has only a few counts. V and J are TRBV10-3 and TRBJ2-3, with 8 bases identical to TRBD2. The CDR3 contains 15 residues. With 1 base clipped from V and 5 bases from J, the junction kept 5 bases outside the gene matches. Germline loops: CDR1 ENHRY, CDR2 SYGVKD. The CDR3: CAISEYAGGRDTQYF. The CDR3, as DNA: TGTGCCATCAGTGAGTACGCGGGAGGACGAGATACGCAGTATTTT.

This clonotype was counted between two and nine times. As DNA, the CDR3 is TGCGCCAGCAGCCAAGAACAGGGGACGCCCCAGTACTTC. Its protein product is CASSQEQGTPQYF. The J gene is TRBJ2-5, the V gene TRBV4-3, with 7 bases fitting TRBD1. V lost 0 bases and J lost 9; bases outside the gene matches: 4. The CDR3 is made up of 13 amino acids. CDR1 and CDR2 from the germline V gene are LGHNA and YSLEER.

This clonotype was observed a handful of times. The genes are TRBV10-1 and TRBJ2-3, with 11 bases identical to TRBD2. V was clipped by 8 bases and J by 2 bases; unmatched bases: 9. Germline V gene lookup returns CDR1 WNHNN and CDR2 SYGVQD (reference sequence). This CDR3 has 16 residues. The CDR3 coding sequence is TGCGCCAGCTCTGTAGGACTAGCGGGTTACACAGATACGCAGTATTTT. Its translation: CASSVGLAGYTDTQYF.

This clonotype was observed a few times. The V gene is TRBV28, the J gene TRBJ1-2; the match to TRBD1 covers 9 bases. V lost 2 bases and J lost 5; bases outside the gene matches: 9. Germline CDR1 MDHEN, CDR2 SYDVKM. This CDR3 region has 16 residues. CDR3 nucleotides: TGTGCCAGCAGTTTAGTCGCACAGGGGGCCGGGTATGGCTACACCTTC. It yields the protein CASSLVAQGAGYGYTF.

V usage is TRBV7-9 and J usage is TRBJ2-7, with a tentative D call TRBD1 (5 bases). V shed 0 bases and J shed 6 bases, with 9 bases lying between them. The CDR3 totals 13 residues. Looked up from germline, CDR1 is SEHNR and CDR2 is FQNEAQ (reference sequence). For the CDR3, the DNA is TGTGCCAGCAGCTTAGCTGCAGGGTCCGAGCAGTACTTC. Protein sequence: CASSLAAGSEQYF.

V and J are TRBV6-6 and TRBJ1-4; 9 bases fit TRBD1. This CDR3 has 14 amino acids. Germline assignment: CDR1 MNHNY and CDR2 SVGAGI (reference sequence). After removal of 6 bases from V and 8 bases from J, the junction contained 7 bases not matched to a gene. The CDR3 loop is CASRGRTGEEKLFF. The CDR3 region has the DNA TGTGCCAGCAGGGGCCGGACAGGGGAAGAAAAACTGTTTTTT.

This clonotype has only a few counts. V is TRBV14 and J is TRBJ2-1; the D is unclear. Trimming took off 4 bases at V and 0 bases at J, with 10 bases between the two ends. CDR3 length: 15 residues. CDR1 and CDR2 (germline): SGHDN, FVKESK. The CDR3 reads CASSPLVRSYNEQFF. CDR3 DNA: TGTGCCAGCAGCCCCCTTGTCCGCTCCTACAATGAGCAGTTCTTC.

V usage is TRBV20-1 and J usage is TRBJ2-3; 12 bases agree with TRBD2. The junction had 12 bases not matched to a gene; V was cut back by 6 bases and J by 8 bases. Germline assignment: CDR1 DFQATT and CDR2 SNEGSKA (reference sequence). The CDR3 covers 15 residues. Here the CDR3 reads CSATKASGRAGTQYF. The CDR3 DNA follows: TGCAGTGCCACCAAGGCTAGCGGGAGGGCCGGTACGCAGTATTTT.

This chain joins TRBV9 and TRBJ2-1, with no clear D. The germline V and J ends were trimmed by 3 bases and 3 bases, with 7 bases remaining between them. The CDR3 contains 13 residues. Germline CDR1 reads SGDLS; CDR2 reads YYNGEE. The CDR3 region is CASSDGHYNEQFF. CDR3 nucleotides: TGTGCCAGCAGCGACGGGCACTACAATGAGCAGTTCTTC.

This clonotype was detected many times. J is TRBJ2-7 and V is TRBV2; the D gene could be TRBD1 or TRBD2 (5 bases each). There are 13 residues in the CDR3. Germline V gene sequence: CDR1 SNHLY, CDR2 FYNNEI. V shed 7 bases and J shed 3 bases, with 13 bases lying between them. CDR3 in amino acids: CASIDSGLYEQYF. In DNA form, the CDR3 reads TGTGCCAGCATCGACAGCGGTCTCTACGAGCAGTACTTC.

The chain employs TRBV11-2 and TRBJ2-1; D perhaps matches TRBD2 (7 bases). Looked up from germline, CDR1 is SGHAT and CDR2 is FQNNGV. The V and J ends lost 4 bases and 7 bases respectively, with 23 bases between them. The CDR3 is made up of 17 amino acids. The CDR3: CASSSPRGPSGGNEQFF. DNA of the CDR3: TGTGCCAGCAGCTCGCCCAGGGGCCCATCCGGGGGGAATGAGCAGTTCTTC.

The chain links TRBV4-3 to TRBJ2-5; D ambiguous. Per germline, CDR1 LGHNA and CDR2 YSLEER. This CDR3 is 19 amino acids long. Trimming shortened V by 1 base and J by 3 bases, and 24 bases separated the two germline ends. The CDR3 reads CASSQVDTSATLWKETQYF. In nucleotides, the CDR3 is TGCGCCAGCAGCCAAGTCGACACGTCCGCGACACTTTGGAAAGAGACCCAGTACTTC.

This clonotype occurred a few times. The chain couples TRBV28 to TRBJ2-3; 10 bases line up with TRBD2. V dropped 7 bases and J dropped 6; count of bases not matched to a gene: 25. CDR1 and CDR2 (germline): MDHEN, SYDVKM. The CDR3 runs 20 residues. The CDR3 nucleotides read TGTGCCAGCAACCACCTCACCCCCCCCCTACTAGCGGGACCCCCGGATACGCAGTATTTT. This encodes CASNHLTPPLLAGPPDTQYF.

This clonotype was detected a few times. This rearrangement joins TRBV19 to TRBJ2-7; 11 bases are a match to TRBD2. CDR1 is LNHDA and CDR2 is SQIVND in the germline V gene (reference sequence). The CDR3 consists of 15 residues. After removal of 4 bases from V and 5 bases from J, the junction contained 7 bases not matched to a gene. CDR3 bases: TGTGCCAGTAGTACACCTGGGACTAGCGGAAACGAGCAGTACTTC. Protein product: CASSTPGTSGNEQYF.

This clonotype appeared many times. V usage is TRBV24-1 and J usage is TRBJ2-3, with D unresolved. CDR1 and CDR2 (germline): KGHDR, SFDVKD. This CDR3 comprises 11 residues. V was cut by 7 bases and J by 5 bases, with 6 bases left in between. This CDR3 reads CATRYGDTQYF. In DNA, the CDR3 is TGTGCCACCAGATATGGAGATACGCAGTATTTT.

This clonotype was seen more than once but under ten times. The genes are TRBV27 and TRBJ2-3, with 7 bases that match TRBD2. V was pared by 2 bases and J by 1 base, with 3 bases of the junction left unmatched. This CDR3 contains 15 residues. Germline V gives CDR1 MNHEY, CDR2 SMNVEV (reference sequence). CDR3 nucleotide sequence: TGTGCCAGCAGTTTAACGCTAGCGGGCACAGATACGCAGTATTTT. This codes for CASSLTLAGTDTQYF.

CDR3 nucleotide sequence: TGTGCCTGGAGTCCTATTAGTCACAATGAGCAGTTCTTC. Translating it yields CAWSPISHNEQFF. V usage is TRBV30 and J usage is TRBJ2-1; D is ambiguous. Germline assignment: CDR1 GTSNPN and CDR2 SVGIG (reference sequence). This CDR3 is built from 13 residues. Trimming left V 2 bases short and J 5 bases short, with 10 bases between.

V and J are TRBV2 and TRBJ2-7, with a possible D match to TRBD2 (5 bases). The germline V and J ends were trimmed by 2 bases and 0 bases, with 8 bases remaining between them. The CDR3 consists of 14 residues. Germline CDR1 SNHLY, CDR2 FYNNEI. CDR3 amino acids: CASSELGDSYEQYF. The CDR3 nucleotides read TGTGCCAGCAGTGAACTGGGAGACTCCTACGAGCAGTACTTC.

The table lists this clonotype with a few counts. This chain joins TRBV27 and TRBJ1-5; D unclear. The CDR3 covers 12 residues. The germline gives CDR1 MNHEY, CDR2 SMNVEV (reference sequence). V gave up 6 bases and J gave up 15 bases, with 18 bases separating them. The CDR3 sequence: CASSSAGSSWHF. In nucleotides, the CDR3 is TGTGCCAGCAGCTCTGCCGGGTCCTCTTGGCATTTT.

This clonotype was recorded a few times. The chain combines TRBV4-1 with TRBJ2-7, with TRBD2 matching over 9 bases. V gave up 5 bases and J gave up 1 base; unmatched junction bases: 12. CDR3 length: 17 residues. The V gene's germline CDR1 is MGHRA and CDR2 YSYEKL. DNA for the CDR3: TGCGCCAGCAGCTCACGGGTAGCGGGAGCAGAGTCCTACGAGCAGTACTTC. Translating it yields CASSSRVAGAESYEQYF.

The V and J genes are TRBV28 and TRBJ1-1; perhaps TRBD1 as D (6 bases). The CDR3 sequence is 14 residues long. Between the trimmed V and J ends, which lost 2 bases and 11 bases, there was a span of 18 bases. Per the germline V gene, CDR1 is MDHEN and CDR2 is SYDVKM. For the CDR3, the DNA is TGTGCCAGCAGTTTAACCCCGGTGAACAGGGAGGCTTTCTTT. It translates to CASSLTPVNREAFF.

The V gene is TRBV6-2 or TRBV6-3, the J gene TRBJ1-5, with TRBD1 as a possible D gene (5 bases). Between the trimmed V and J ends, which lost 2 bases and 5 bases, there was a span of 16 bases. The CDR3 is made up of 16 amino acids. CDR1 and CDR2 from the germline V gene are MNHEY and SVGEGT. CDR3 DNA: TGTGCCAGCAGTTACGCCTCCAGGGAGGTCGATCAGCCCCAGCATTTT. It encodes CASSYASREVDQPQHF.